A single sample is the source of the 10 T cell receptor beta chains below, sequenced in a study of blood T cell repertoires in COVID-19. Libraries were prepared by immunoSEQ multiplex PCR; TCRdb keeps only in-frame clonotypes and omits some of them. The sample records 300,000 to 400,000 clones, around 89% being singletons. The material sequenced was peripheral blood. These receptors were obtained from a woman in her 30s with COVID-19, enrolled during active disease.

This clone turned up a few times. The chain uses TRBV4-3 and TRBJ2-7; no reliable D call. The CDR3 contains 13 residues. Per the germline V gene, CDR1 is LGHNA and CDR2 is YSLEER. Trimming took off 1 base at V and 3 bases at J, with 7 bases between the two ends. The CDR3 region is CASSQVLNYEQYV. The CDR3 DNA is TGCGCCAGCAGCCAAGTTCTTAACTACGAGCAGTACGTC.

This chain connects TRBV7-9 to TRBJ1-2, with TRBD1 matching 9 bases. The germline gives CDR1 SEHNR, CDR2 FQNEAQ (reference sequence). After removal of 6 bases from V and 4 bases from J, the junction contained 6 bases not matched to a gene. The CDR3 covers 14 residues. The CDR3 sequence is CASSSTGGGYGYTF. The CDR3 nucleotides read TGTGCCAGCAGTTCTACAGGGGGCGGCTATGGCTACACCTTC.

The J gene is TRBJ2-3, the V gene TRBV2, with 9 positions matching TRBD1. The ends lost 6 bases at V and 2 bases at J; junction bases unmatched: 9. This CDR3 spans 16 amino acids. Germline V lookup: CDR1 SNHLY, CDR2 FYNNEI. CDR3 amino acids: CASSPGTGSFTDTQYF. The CDR3 DNA is TGTGCCAGCAGCCCCGGGACAGGGTCCTTCACAGATACGCAGTATTTT.

This chain uses TRBV3-1 (or the pseudogene TRBV3-2) with TRBJ2-2; 11 bases are shared with TRBD1. The CDR3 is 14 amino acids. Looked up from germline, CDR1 is LGHDT and CDR2 is YNNKEL (reference sequence). Trimming took 4 bases from V and 13 from J; bases not matched to a gene: 8. CDR3 bases: TGTGCCAGCAGCCCCTCCGGGACAGGGGGTGGGCTGTTTTTT. Translated: CASSPSGTGGGLFF.

The chain uses TRBV5-8 and TRBJ1-6; 7 nucleotides match TRBD1. This CDR3 comprises 15 residues. V gave up 2 bases and J gave up 8 bases; unmatched junction bases: 7. Germline V gene data show CDR1 as SGHTS and CDR2 as YDEGEE. The CDR3 sequence is CASSFGQVIDSPLHF. In DNA form, the CDR3 reads TGTGCCAGCAGCTTCGGACAGGTCATCGATTCACCCCTCCACTTT.

J is TRBJ1-2 and V is TRBV5-5; 10 positions match TRBD1. The ends lost 0 bases at V and 0 bases at J; junction bases unmatched: 5. The CDR3 totals 17 residues. Germline CDR1 and CDR2: SGHKS and YYEKEE (reference sequence). In DNA, the CDR3 is TGTGCCAGCAGCTTGGCTGGGACAGGGGTAACTAACTATGGCTACACCTTC. Protein sequence: CASSLAGTGVTNYGYTF.

J is TRBJ1-2 and V is TRBV3-1 (or the pseudogene TRBV3-2), with 7 bases that match TRBD1. Germline CDR1 LGHDT, CDR2 YNNKEL (reference sequence). With 0 bases clipped from V and 0 bases from J, the junction kept 10 bases outside the gene matches. The CDR3 covers 18 residues. CDR3 residues: CASSQDARGAQANYGYTF. The CDR3 bases are TGTGCCAGCAGCCAAGATGCCAGGGGGGCCCAAGCTAACTATGGCTACACCTTC.

V gene TRBV24-1 combines with J gene TRBJ2-1; 8 bases are shared with TRBD1. V gave up 7 bases and J gave up 7 bases; unmatched junction bases: 5. CDR3 length equals 13 residues. Germline-derived CDR1 and CDR2 are KGHDR and SFDVKD. The CDR3 loop reads CATRDRDRNEQFF. The CDR3 nucleotides are TGTGCCACCAGAGACAGGGACAGGAATGAGCAGTTCTTC.

This CDR3 reads CASSQDFSGGFTGELFF. CDR3 DNA: TGTGCCAGCAGCCAAGATTTTAGCGGAGGATTCACCGGGGAGCTGTTTTTT. The chain recombines TRBV4-2 with TRBJ2-2; TRBD2 is a possible D gene (6 bases). Trimming removed 0 bases at V and 4 bases at J, with 15 bases between. CDR3 length equals 17 residues. Germline V CDR1 and CDR2: LGHNA, YNFKEQ.

The CDR3 DNA sequence: TGTGCCAGCAGTTACTCGGCAAGCTCCTACGAGCAGTACGTC. Amino acids: CASSYSASSYEQYV. The chain uses TRBV6-6 and TRBJ2-7; D not resolved. The germline V and J ends were trimmed by 0 bases and 0 bases, with 6 bases remaining between them. Germline V gene sequence: CDR1 MNHNY, CDR2 SVGAGI (reference sequence). The CDR3 consists of 14 residues.